Below are 4 T cell receptor beta chains sequenced from a single sample in a study of blood T cell repertoires in COVID-19. Libraries were prepared by immunoSEQ multiplex PCR; TCRdb keeps only in-frame clonotypes and omits some of them. The sample shows 200,000 to 300,000 clones, around 90% of them seen only once. What was sequenced was peripheral blood. These receptors were taken from a woman aged 40 to 49 with acute or convalescent COVID-19.

This chain joins TRBV10-2 and TRBJ1-2; 7 bases are shared with TRBD1. This CDR3 contains 13 residues. The germline V gene has CDR1 WSHSY and CDR2 SAAADI. V shed 6 bases, J shed 0 bases, and the junction held 1 base outside the gene matches. This CDR3 reads CASSGTANYGYTF. DNA for the CDR3: TGCGCCAGCAGCGGGACAGCTAACTATGGCTACACCTTC.

The chain couples TRBV6-5 to TRBJ1-2, with 9 positions matching TRBD1. J lost 4 bases, V lost 6 bases, and 3 bases had no gene match. CDR3 length equals 13 residues. Germline CDR1 MNHEY, CDR2 SVGAGI. Here the CDR3 reads CASRRTGAYGYTF. The CDR3 coding sequence is TGTGCCAGCAGGCGGACAGGGGCCTATGGCTACACCTTC.

V and J are TRBV9 and TRBJ2-1; unclear D gene. From germline, CDR1 is SGDLS and CDR2 YYNGEE. The CDR3 spans 17 residues. Trimming shortened V by 2 bases and J by 2 bases, and 17 bases separated the two germline ends. CDR3 protein: CASSVPVGSQTYNEQFF. The CDR3 coding sequence is TGTGCCAGCAGCGTTCCCGTTGGCAGTCAAACCTACAATGAGCAGTTCTTC.

A few counts support this clone. The rearrangement links TRBV6-5 to TRBJ2-7; 11 nucleotides align to TRBD2. The CDR3 contains 14 residues. Trimming took 10 bases from V and 6 from J; bases not matched to a gene: 11. Per the germline V gene, CDR1 is MNHEY and CDR2 is SVGAGI. The CDR3 is CANHLLAGGGEQYV. Here the CDR3 DNA reads TGTGCCAACCATCTGCTAGCGGGGGGCGGCGAGCAGTACGTC.